This T cell receptor (beta chain) is from a study of blood T cell repertoires in COVID-19. Study-level background: Acute-phase and convalescent COVID-19 samples originated in the United States, Italy and Spain. Sources were T cells, B-cell-depleted T cells, or PBMCs; the material itself was cDNA or gDNA.

In the authors' workflow: Reference gene primers were amplified, and this amplification served to estimate nucleated cell counts. Produced via immunoSEQ multiplex PCR; TCRdb's table is partial and in-frame only. The DNA gave D and trimming, while V, J and clone size come from that table. The sample holds about 320,000 clones, more than 75% seen once. Sequencing was performed on peripheral blood. The TCR sequence derives from a woman between 50 and 59 years old with acute or convalescent COVID-19.

Here the CDR3 reads CASSRQGRRYGYTF. CDR3 DNA sequence: TGTGCCAGCAGCAGACAGGGGCGGCGCTATGGCTACACCTTC. The chain couples TRBV27 to TRBJ1-2; the match to TRBD1 covers 8 bases. CDR3 length: 14 amino acids. V dropped 6 bases and J dropped 4; count of bases not matched to a gene: 7. CDR1 is MNHEY and CDR2 is SMNVEV in the germline V gene (reference sequence).